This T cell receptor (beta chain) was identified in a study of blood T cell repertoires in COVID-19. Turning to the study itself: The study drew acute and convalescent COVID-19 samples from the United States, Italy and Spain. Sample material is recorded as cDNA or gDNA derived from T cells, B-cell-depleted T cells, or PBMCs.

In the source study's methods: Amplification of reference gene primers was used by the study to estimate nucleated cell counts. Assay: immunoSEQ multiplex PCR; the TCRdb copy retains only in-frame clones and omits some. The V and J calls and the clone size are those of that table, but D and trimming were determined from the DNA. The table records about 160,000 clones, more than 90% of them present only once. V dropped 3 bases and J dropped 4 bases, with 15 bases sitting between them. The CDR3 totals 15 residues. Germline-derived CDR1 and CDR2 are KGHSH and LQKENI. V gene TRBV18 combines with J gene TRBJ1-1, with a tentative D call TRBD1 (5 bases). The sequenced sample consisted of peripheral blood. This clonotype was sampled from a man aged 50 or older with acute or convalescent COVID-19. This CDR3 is CASSPGRGQGTEAFF. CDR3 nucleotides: TGTGCCAGCTCACCCGGGAGGGGCCAGGGCACTGAAGCTTTCTTT.